These T cell receptor beta chains were read from a single sample in a study of beta chain features in type 1 diabetes. TCRdb's copy holds only in-frame clones and misses some; the assay was immunoSEQ multiplex PCR. This table has 140,000 or so clones, approximately 13% appearing once. The sequenced sample was central memory CD4+ T cells from blood. Source of these receptors: a man younger than 35 with type 1 diabetes. Each CDR3 is given with its conserved first and last residue. A D gene is named only where the DNA matches it firmly. A clone size is listed for some rows: how often the clone was seen (once, few, many), or a class if it is expanded.

j_call | d_call | clone_size | v_call | cdr3_aa | cdr3_nt
TRBJ1-2 | TRBD1 | many | TRBV28 | CASSSGQGTYGYTF | TGTGCCAGCAGTTCGGGACAGGGTACCTATGGCTACACCTTC
TRBJ1-6 | - | many | TRBV7-9 | CASSPRTGPLHF | TGTGCCAGCAGCCCGAGGACGGGACCCCTCCACTTT
TRBJ1-2 | - | - | TRBV5-1 | CASSSEGGYGYTF | TGCGCCAGCAGCTCCGAAGGGGGCTATGGCTACACCTTC
TRBJ1-2 | - | few | TRBV30 | CAWTPGGGHDGYTF | TGTGCCTGGACCCCCGGGGGCGGTCATGATGGCTACACCTTC
TRBJ1-1 | - | few | TRBV6-5 | CASKMTAGRAEAFF | TGTGCCAGCAAGATGACAGCCGGGCGGGCTGAAGCTTTCTTT
TRBJ1-5 | - | - | TRBV6-1 | CASSRGQEGPQHF | TGTGCCAGCAGTAGGGGCCAGGAGGGCCCCCAGCATTTT
TRBJ2-7 | - | - | TRBV5-1 | CASSLSGAQYEQYF | TGCGCCAGCAGCCTGTCAGGGGCCCAATACGAGCAGTACTTC
TRBJ2-2 | - | - | TRBV2 | CASSESGYTGELFF | TGTGCCAGCAGTGAATCTGGGTACACCGGGGAGCTGTTTTTT
TRBJ1-2 | - | - | TRBV4-2 | CASSQGAEANYGYTF | TGTGCCAGCAGCCAAGGGGCCGAGGCCAACTATGGCTACACCTTC
TRBJ2-5 | - | many | TRBV10-3 | CAISDQTAGSLETQYF | TGTGCCATCAGTGATCAAACAGCAGGGAGTCTGGAGACCCAGTACTTC
TRBJ2-1 | - | few | TRBV20-1 | CSARDYNEQFF | TGCAGTGCTAGGGACTACAATGAGCAGTTCTTC
TRBJ2-1 | - | - | TRBV7-8 | CASSRQMSSYNEQFF | TGTGCCAGCAGCAGACAGATGAGCTCCTACAATGAGCAGTTCTTC
TRBJ1-2 | - | many | TRBV30 | CAWSVSIAVGYTF | TGTGCCTGGAGTGTCTCAATAGCTGTGGGCTACACCTTC
TRBJ2-5 | - | few | TRBV12-5 | CASGLNQETQYF | TGTGCTAGTGGTTTGAATCAAGAGACCCAGTACTTC
TRBJ2-1 | TRBD2 | - | TRBV7-9 | CASSGTSAINEQFF | TGTGCCAGCAGCGGGACTAGCGCAATCAATGAGCAGTTCTTC
TRBJ1-6 | - | few | TRBV7-2 | CASSDRDFYSPLHF | TGTGCCAGCAGCGACCGGGACTTCTATTCACCCCTCCACTTT
TRBJ1-1 | TRBD1 | - | TRBV30 | CAWSVPRQGARNTEAFF | TGTGCCTGGAGTGTACCTCGGCAGGGGGCGCGAAACACTGAAGCTTTCTTT
TRBJ2-1 | TRBD1 | - | TRBV5-8 | CASSLGTGGLPNNEQFF | TGTGCCAGCAGCTTGGGGACAGGGGGCCTACCTAACAATGAGCAGTTCTTC
TRBJ2-7 | - | few | TRBV11-2 | CASSLAVWDEQYF | TGTGCCAGCAGCTTAGCCGTTTGGGACGAGCAGTACTTC
TRBJ1-2 | TRBD1 | - | TRBV5-1 | CASSKDRDGYTF | TGCGCCAGCAGTAAGGACAGGGACGGCTACACCTTC
TRBJ1-2 | - | - | TRBV25-1 | CASSDQGYGYTF | TGTGCCAGCAGTGATCAGGGATATGGCTACACCTTC
TRBJ1-1 | TRBD1 | few | TRBV30 | CAWSVLTGGLRTEAFF | TGTGCCTGGAGTGTCCTGACAGGGGGCCTGAGGACTGAAGCTTTCTTT
TRBJ1-1 | - | - | TRBV7-3 | CASSTQENTEAFF | TGTGCCAGCAGCACCCAGGAGAACACTGAAGCTTTCTTT
TRBJ1-2 | - | - | TRBV9 | CASSVGGGLGYTF | TGTGCCAGCAGCGTAGGTGGGGGGCTGGGCTACACCTTC
TRBJ1-3 | - | - | TRBV2 | CASSLRSGYGNTIYF | TGTGCCAGCAGTCTCCGCTCGGGATACGGAAACACCATATATTTT
TRBJ1-6 | - | - | TRBV9 | CASSAGLGPQDSPLHF | TGTGCCAGCAGCGCAGGCCTTGGGCCTCAAGATTCACCCCTCCACTTT
TRBJ2-5 | - | few | TRBV9 | CASSVALRQSQETQYF | TGTGCCAGCAGCGTAGCTTTGAGACAGAGCCAAGAGACCCAGTACTTC
TRBJ1-3 | - | - | TRBV15 | CATSPPRRGAGNTIYF | TGTGCCACCAGCCCTCCCCGGAGGGGGGCGGGAAACACCATATATTTT
TRBJ1-5 | - | few | TRBV6-5 | CASSPSGRHQPQHF | TGTGCCAGCAGTCCCTCGGGGCGGCATCAGCCCCAGCATTTT
TRBJ1-2 | - | - | TRBV27 | CASSFERGGFGGYTF | TGTGCCAGCAGTTTCGAGAGGGGAGGGTTTGGTGGCTACACCTTC
TRBJ1-6 | - | few | TRBV4-2 | CASSQGGYSPLHF | TGTGCCAGCAGCCAAGGCGGGTACTCACCCCTCCACTTT
TRBJ1-2 | - | few | TRBV25-1 | CASSWGDYGYTF | TGTGCCAGCAGTTGGGGGGACTATGGCTACACCTTC
TRBJ1-5 | - | few | TRBV7-2 | CASSLALGPNQPQHF | TGTGCCAGCAGCTTAGCGCTTGGGCCCAATCAGCCCCAGCATTTT
TRBJ2-2 | TRBD2 | few | TRBV4-1 | CASSPRTSGAGELFF | TGCGCCAGCAGCCCCAGGACTAGCGGGGCCGGGGAGCTGTTTTTT
TRBJ2-3 | TRBD1 | many | TRBV5-6 | CASSLDREENTQYF | TGTGCCAGCAGCCTGGACAGGGAGGAAAATACGCAGTATTTT
TRBJ2-7 | TRBD1 | few | TRBV4-2 | CASSRTLGQGEGYEQYF | TGTGCCAGCAGCCGGACCTTGGGACAGGGTGAGGGCTACGAGCAGTACTTC
TRBJ1-1 | - | few | TRBV30 | CAWSATGGRAFF | TGTGCCTGGAGCGCGACCGGGGGCCGCGCTTTCTTT
TRBJ1-1 | - | - | TRBV29-1 | CSVELGGALREAFF | TGCAGCGTTGAGCTTGGAGGGGCCCTCCGGGAAGCTTTCTTT